This TCR beta chain was captured by sequencing in a study of kidney transplant recipient with SARS-CoV-2 infection. Each CDR3 protein gets one entry after TCRdb re-called the reads with MiXCR. The table records under 250,000 distinct CDR3 sequences, 29% of them present only once. This CDR3 is 16 amino acids long. The V gene lost 7 bases and the J gene lost 4 bases, with 23 bases spanning the gap. The germline V gene has CDR1 SGHNT and CDR2 YYREEE (reference sequence). Material: a blood sample, obtained at baseline and between days 110 and 120 from a kidney transplant recipient. The receptor comes from a male patient in his 30s who had COVID-19 and was a kidney transplant recipient. A subset of T cells may come from the graft donor. V usage is TRBV5-4 and J usage is TRBJ1-2, with no clear D. The CDR3 protein is CASSACAPGKTYGYTF. The CDR3 region has the DNA TGTGCCAGCTCCGCCTGCGCACCAGGAAAGACCTATGGCTACACCTTC.